This TCR beta chain comes out of a study of cytomegalovirus exposure and HLA in healthy donors. Profiling relied on immunoSEQ multiplex PCR, and the TCRdb table lists in-frame clones only, not all of them. The sample shows about 190,000 clones, around 81% of them seen only once. The germline CDR1 and CDR2 sequences are MNHNS and SASEGT. The CDR3 has 15 residues. The J segment lost 2 bases and the V segment lost 2 bases, leaving 1 base of the junction unmatched. Study outcomes and limitations: Reportedly, diagnosis of cytomegalovirus status by the classifier showed high specificity and sensitivity. Some TCR beta chains (more than 150 of them) were listed as cytomegalovirus-associated. Specific recognition of CMV antigens was confirmed in vitro for a few chains (all CMV-associated).

The sample holds a few counts of this clone. Its antigen is not identified. A much larger clone differs by one base, so this may be a read error. While the first cohort had several hundred subjects, the donors belonged to the separate validation cohort of over a hundred subjects. V usage is TRBV6-1 and J usage is TRBJ2-3; 10 bases are shared with TRBD2. Source material: PBMCs. The sequence was collected from a young woman in good health and CMV-seropositive. As DNA, the CDR3 is TGTGCCAGCAGTGAACTAGCGGGGGACACAGATACGCAGTATTTT. It translates to CASSELAGDTDTQYF.